This T cell receptor beta chain was recovered during a study of T cells in localized non-small cell lung cancer. Findings and limits, study-wide: The greatest T cell clonality was found in uninvolved adjacent lung (higher than in tumor). Adjacent lung had a median roughly 50 of the 100 largest tumor clones. The study linked higher blood T cell density to longer overall survival.

The uninvolved lung lay at least 2 cm from the tumor margin and lacked atypia. By share, this clone ranks as medium-sized. Antigen unknown. Sequenced by immunoSEQ multiplex PCR; TCRdb stores in-frame clones only, minus some. The data show about 1,600 clones, over 15% seen once. The sequence came from a male donor at least 60 years old with stage III squamous cell lung carcinoma. This specimen consisted of normal lung tissue next to the tumor, obtained before any cancer treatment.

The CDR3 nucleotides read TGTGCCAGCAGCCTAGGACAGGGGAACACTGAAGCTTTCTTT. Amino acids: CASSLGQGNTEAFF. The chain combines TRBV11-3 with TRBJ1-1; 8 bases map to TRBD1. Germline CDR1 is SGHNT and CDR2 is YENEEA. The CDR3 is 14 amino acids. V lost 5 bases, J lost 1 base, and 3 bases stayed unmatched.